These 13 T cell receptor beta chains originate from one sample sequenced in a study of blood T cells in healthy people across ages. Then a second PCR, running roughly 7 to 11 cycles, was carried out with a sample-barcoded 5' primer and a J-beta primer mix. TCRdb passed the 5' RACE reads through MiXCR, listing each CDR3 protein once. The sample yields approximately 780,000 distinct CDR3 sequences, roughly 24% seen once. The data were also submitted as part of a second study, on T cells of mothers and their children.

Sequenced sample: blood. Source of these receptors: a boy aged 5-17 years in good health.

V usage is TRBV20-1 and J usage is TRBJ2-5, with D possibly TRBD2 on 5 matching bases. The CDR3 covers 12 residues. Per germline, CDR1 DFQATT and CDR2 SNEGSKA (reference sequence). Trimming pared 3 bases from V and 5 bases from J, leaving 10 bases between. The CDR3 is CSARAGVETQYF. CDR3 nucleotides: TGCAGTGCTAGGGCCGGGGTGGAGACCCAGTACTTC.

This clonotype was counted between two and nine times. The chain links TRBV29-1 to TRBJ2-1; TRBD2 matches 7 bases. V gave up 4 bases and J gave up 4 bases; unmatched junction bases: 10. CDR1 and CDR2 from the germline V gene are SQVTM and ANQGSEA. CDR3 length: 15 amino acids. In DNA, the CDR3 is TGCAGCGTTGTATCTTGGCTAGCGGTTTACAATGAGCAGTTCTTC. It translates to CSVVSWLAVYNEQFF.

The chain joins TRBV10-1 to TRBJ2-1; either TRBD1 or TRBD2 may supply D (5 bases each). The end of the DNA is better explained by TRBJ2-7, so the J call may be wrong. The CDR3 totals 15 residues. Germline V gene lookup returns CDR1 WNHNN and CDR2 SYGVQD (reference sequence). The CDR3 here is CASSEATGTDYEQYF. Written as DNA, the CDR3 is TGCGCCAGCAGTGAGGCTACCGGGACGGACTACGAGCAGTACTTC.

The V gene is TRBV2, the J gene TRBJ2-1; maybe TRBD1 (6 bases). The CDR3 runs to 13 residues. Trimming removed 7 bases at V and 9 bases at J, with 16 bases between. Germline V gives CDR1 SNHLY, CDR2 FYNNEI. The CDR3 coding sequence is TGTGCCAGCAACGAAGACGTGGGGGCTGAGCAGTTCTTC. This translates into CASNEDVGAEQFF.

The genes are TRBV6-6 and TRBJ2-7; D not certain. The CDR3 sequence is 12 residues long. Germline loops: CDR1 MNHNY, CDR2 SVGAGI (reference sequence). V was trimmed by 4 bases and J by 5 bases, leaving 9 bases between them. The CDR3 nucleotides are TGTGCCAGCAGTTCCCTGGCCCACGAGCAGTACTTC. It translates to CASSSLAHEQYF.

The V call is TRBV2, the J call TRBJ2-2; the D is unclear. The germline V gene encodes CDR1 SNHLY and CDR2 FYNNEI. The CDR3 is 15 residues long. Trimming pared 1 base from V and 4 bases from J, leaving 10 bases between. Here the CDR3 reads CASSEVGSSTGELFF. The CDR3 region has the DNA TGTGCCAGCAGTGAAGTAGGCAGCTCCACCGGGGAGCTGTTTTTT.

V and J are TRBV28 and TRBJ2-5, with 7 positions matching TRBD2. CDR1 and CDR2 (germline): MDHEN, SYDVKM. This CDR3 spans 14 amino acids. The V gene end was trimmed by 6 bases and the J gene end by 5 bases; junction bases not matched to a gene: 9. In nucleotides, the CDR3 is TGTGCCAGCAGCCGGCGGCGGGGGAATGAGACCCAGTACTTC. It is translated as CASSRRRGNETQYF.

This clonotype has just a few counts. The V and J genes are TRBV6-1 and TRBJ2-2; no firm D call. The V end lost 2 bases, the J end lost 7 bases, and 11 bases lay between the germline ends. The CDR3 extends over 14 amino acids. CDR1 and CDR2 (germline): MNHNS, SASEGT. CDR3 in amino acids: CASSELGFNGELFF. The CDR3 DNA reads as TGTGCCAGCAGTGAATTAGGTTTTAACGGGGAGCTGTTTTTT.

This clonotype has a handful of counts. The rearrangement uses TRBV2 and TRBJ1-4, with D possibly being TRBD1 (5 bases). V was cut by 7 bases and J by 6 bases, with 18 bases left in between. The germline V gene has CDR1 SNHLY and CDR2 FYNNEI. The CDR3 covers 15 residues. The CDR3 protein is CASINHRTTDEKLFF. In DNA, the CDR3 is TGTGCCAGCATTAACCACAGGACAACGGATGAAAAACTGTTTTTT.

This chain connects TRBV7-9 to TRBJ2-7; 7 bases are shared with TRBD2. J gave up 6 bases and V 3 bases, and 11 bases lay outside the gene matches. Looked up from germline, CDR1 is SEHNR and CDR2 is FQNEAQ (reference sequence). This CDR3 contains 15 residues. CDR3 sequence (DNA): TGTGCCAGCAGCTTTCGTAGCGGGTTCGGGTTCGAGCAGTACTTC. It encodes CASSFRSGFGFEQYF.

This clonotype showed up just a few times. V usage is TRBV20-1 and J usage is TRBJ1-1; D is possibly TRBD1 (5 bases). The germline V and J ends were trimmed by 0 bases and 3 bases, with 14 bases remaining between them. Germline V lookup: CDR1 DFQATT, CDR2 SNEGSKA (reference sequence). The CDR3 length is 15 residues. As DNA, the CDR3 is TGCAGTGCTAGAGATCTAGGCAGGGCATACACTGAAGCTTTCTTT. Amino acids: CSARDLGRAYTEAFF.

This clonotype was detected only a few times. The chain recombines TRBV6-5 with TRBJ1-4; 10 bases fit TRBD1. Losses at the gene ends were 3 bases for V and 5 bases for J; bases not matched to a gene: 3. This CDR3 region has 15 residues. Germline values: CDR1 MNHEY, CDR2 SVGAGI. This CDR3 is CASSYGGQGNEKLFF. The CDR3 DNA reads TGTGCCAGCAGTTATGGGGGACAGGGGAATGAAAAACTGTTTTTT.

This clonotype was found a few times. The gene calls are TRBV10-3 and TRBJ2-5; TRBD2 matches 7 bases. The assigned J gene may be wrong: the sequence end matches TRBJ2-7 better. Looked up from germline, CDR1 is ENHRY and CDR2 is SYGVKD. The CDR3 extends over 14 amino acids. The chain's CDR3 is CATGPAGYSYEQYF. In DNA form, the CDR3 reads TGTGCCACCGGCCCAGCGGGGTATAGCTACGAGCAGTACTTC.